The sequence of this T cell receptor (beta chain) was determined in a study of T cell repertoires in cytomegalovirus infection. Germline V gene lookup returns CDR1 DFQATT and CDR2 SNEGSKA (reference sequence). Trimming stripped 2 bases from V and 0 bases from J, with 14 bases between. The CDR3 length is 16 residues. Via MiXCR, TCRdb re-called the reads, giving one row per CDR3 protein. In the table there are some 400,000 distinct CDR3 sequences, around 18% of which are singletons. Sequenced: PBMCs. The TCR originated in a human donor in good health (CMV status not recorded). Some clones in this sample may be carry-over from other donors' samples. V and J are TRBV20-1 and TRBJ1-5; possibly TRBD1 for D (6 bases). The CDR3 spells CSARPGGGYSNQPQHF. CDR3 DNA sequence: TGCAGTGCTAGACCGGGAGGGGGTTATAGCAATCAGCCCCAGCATTTT.